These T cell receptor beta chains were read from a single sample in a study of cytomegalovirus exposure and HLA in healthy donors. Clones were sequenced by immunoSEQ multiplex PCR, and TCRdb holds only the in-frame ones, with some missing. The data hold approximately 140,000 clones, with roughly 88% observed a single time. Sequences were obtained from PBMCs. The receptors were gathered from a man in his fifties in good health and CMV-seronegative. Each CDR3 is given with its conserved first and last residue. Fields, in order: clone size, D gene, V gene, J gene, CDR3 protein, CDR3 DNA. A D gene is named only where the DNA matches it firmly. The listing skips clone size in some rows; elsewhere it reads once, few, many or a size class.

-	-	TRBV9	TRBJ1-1	CASSPRGVGTEAFF	TGTGCCAGCAGCCCCCGCGGGGTAGGGACTGAAGCTTTCTTT
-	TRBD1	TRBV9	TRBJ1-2	CASSVAVDPQGAPGYTF	TGTGCCAGCAGCGTAGCCGTCGATCCACAGGGGGCGCCTGGCTACACCTTC
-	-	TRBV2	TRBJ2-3	CASSERAILRDADTQYF	TGTGCCAGCAGTGAACGGGCCATATTGAGGGATGCAGATACGCAGTATTTT
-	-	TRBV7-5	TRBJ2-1	CARSPGLAGGQQFF	TGTGCCAGAAGCCCCGGACTAGCGGGGGGCCAGCAGTTCTTC
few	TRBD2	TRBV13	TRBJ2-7	CASSLGLAVRSYEQYF	TGTGCCAGCAGCCTGGGACTAGCGGTACGATCCTACGAGCAGTACTTC
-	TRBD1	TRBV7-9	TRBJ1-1	CASSSGQGAFF	TGTGCCAGCAGCTCGGGACAGGGGGCTTTCTTT
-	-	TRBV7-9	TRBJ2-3	CASLSLGTDTQYF	TGTGCCAGCCTATCTTTGGGCACAGATACGCAGTATTTT
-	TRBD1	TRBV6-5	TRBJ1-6	CASSYSDRAISPLHF	TGTGCCAGCAGTTACAGCGACAGGGCAATATCACCCCTCCACTTT
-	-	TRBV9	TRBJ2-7	CASSEGGAEQYF	TGTGCCAGCAGCGAGGGGGGGGCCGAGCAGTACTTC
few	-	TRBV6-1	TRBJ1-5	CASRQSNQPQHF	TGTGCCAGCAGGCAGAGCAATCAGCCCCAGCATTTT